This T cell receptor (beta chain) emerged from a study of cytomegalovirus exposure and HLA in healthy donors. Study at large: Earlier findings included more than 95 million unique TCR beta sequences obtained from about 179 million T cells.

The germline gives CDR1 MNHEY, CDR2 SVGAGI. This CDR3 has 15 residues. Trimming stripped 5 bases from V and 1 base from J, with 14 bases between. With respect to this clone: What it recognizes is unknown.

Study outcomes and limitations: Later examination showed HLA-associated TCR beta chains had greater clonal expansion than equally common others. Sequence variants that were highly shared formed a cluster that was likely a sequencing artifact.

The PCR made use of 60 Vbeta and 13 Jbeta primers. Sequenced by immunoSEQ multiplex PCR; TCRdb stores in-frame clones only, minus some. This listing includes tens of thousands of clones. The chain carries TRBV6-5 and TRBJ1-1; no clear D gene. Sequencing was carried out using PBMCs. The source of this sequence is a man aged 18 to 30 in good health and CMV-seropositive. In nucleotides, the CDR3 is TGTGCCAGCAGTACGGGGATTGGGGAGAACACTGAAGCTTTCTTT. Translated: CASSTGIGENTEAFF.